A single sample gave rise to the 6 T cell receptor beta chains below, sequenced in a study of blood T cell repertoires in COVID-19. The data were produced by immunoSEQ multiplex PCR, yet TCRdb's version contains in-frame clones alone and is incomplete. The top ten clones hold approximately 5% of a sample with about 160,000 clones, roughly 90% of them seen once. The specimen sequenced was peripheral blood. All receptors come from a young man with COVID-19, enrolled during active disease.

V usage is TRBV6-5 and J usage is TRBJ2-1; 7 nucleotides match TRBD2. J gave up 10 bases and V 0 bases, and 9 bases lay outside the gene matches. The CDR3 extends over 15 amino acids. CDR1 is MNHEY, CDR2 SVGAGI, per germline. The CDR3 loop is CASSYSASGEGEQFF. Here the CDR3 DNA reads TGTGCCAGCAGTTACTCGGCTAGCGGAGAGGGGGAGCAGTTCTTC.

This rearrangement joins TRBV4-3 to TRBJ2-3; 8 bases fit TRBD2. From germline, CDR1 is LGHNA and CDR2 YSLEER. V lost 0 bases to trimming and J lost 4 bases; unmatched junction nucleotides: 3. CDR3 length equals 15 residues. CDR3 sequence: CASSQEFSGADTQYF. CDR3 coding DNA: TGCGCCAGCAGCCAAGAATTTAGCGGGGCAGATACGCAGTATTTT.

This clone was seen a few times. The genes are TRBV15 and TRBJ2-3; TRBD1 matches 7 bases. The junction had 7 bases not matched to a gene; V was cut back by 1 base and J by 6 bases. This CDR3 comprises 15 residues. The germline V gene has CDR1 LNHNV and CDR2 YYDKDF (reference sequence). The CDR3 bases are TGTGCCACCAGCAGAGTGACAGGGCTGACGGATACGCAGTATTTT. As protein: CATSRVTGLTDTQYF.

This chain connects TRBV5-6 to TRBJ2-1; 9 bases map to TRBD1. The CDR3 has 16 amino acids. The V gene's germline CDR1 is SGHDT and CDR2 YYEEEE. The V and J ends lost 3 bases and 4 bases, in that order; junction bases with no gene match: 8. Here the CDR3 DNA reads TGTGCCAGCAGCTCTCACAGGGGGCTAGTGTACAATGAGCAGTTCTTC. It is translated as CASSSHRGLVYNEQFF.

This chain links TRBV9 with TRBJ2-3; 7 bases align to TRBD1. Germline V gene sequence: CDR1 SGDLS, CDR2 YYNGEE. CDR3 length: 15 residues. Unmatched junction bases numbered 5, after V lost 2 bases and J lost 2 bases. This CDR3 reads CASSVSGTDTDTQYF. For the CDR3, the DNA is TGTGCCAGCAGCGTCTCCGGGACAGACACAGATACGCAGTATTTT.

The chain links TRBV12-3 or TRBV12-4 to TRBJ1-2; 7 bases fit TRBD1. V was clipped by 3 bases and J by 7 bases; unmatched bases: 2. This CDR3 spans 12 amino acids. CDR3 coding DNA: TGTGCCAGCAGTTTTCGGGACAGTGGCTACACCTTC. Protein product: CASSFRDSGYTF.